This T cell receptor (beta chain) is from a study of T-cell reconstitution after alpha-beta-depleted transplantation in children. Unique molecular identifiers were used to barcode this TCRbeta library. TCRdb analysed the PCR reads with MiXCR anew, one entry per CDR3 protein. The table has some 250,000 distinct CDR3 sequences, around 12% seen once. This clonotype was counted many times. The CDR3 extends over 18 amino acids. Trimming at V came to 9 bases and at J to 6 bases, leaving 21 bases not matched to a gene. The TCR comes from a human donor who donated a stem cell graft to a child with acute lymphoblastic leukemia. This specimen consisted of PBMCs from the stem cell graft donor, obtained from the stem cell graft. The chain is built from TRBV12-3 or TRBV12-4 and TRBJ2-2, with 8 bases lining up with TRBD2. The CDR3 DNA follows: TGTGCCAGTTCGGCGGGGGTAGCGGGATTAAGGGGACCCGGGGAGCTGTTTTTT. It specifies CASSAGVAGLRGPGELFF.